The 2 T cell receptor beta chains below come from one sample, sequenced in a study of T-cell reconstitution after alpha-beta-depleted transplantation in children (dated by TCRdb to 2016 to 2017). Library construction relied on PCR. For sequencing, an Illumina HiSeq 2500 was employed. Molecular barcoding was employed in the preparation of TCR libraries, with unique molecular identifiers being used to normalize TCRbeta repertoire quantification. The public reads were quality trimmed at Q25 with fastp and then assembled into clones with MiXCR by TCRdb, keeping productive beta chains. Identical CDR3 proteins give one entry, which carries the most common genes and DNA. The table for this sample lists some 200,000 distinct CDR3 sequences; approximately 8% of them were counted only once. The top ten hold less than 40% of the sample. According to the study, the label for this sample's treatment or condition signals: allogeneic hematopoietic cell transplantation with graft depleted of TCRalphabeta T cells and CD19 B cells.

This specimen consisted of PBMCs, mostly from graft donor cells, obtained 360 days after TCRalphabeta/CD19-depleted stem cell transplant. The receptor source for this set is a male patient between 2 and 10 years old who had a stem cell transplant for acute myeloid leukemia, so the T cells may come from the graft donor.

This clonotype showed up just a few times. The gene calls are TRBV7-9 and TRBJ2-7, with TRBD2 matching over 8 bases. CDR1 is SEHNR and CDR2 is FQNEAQ in the germline V gene (reference sequence). Losses at the gene ends were 1 base for V and 2 bases for J; bases not matched to a gene: 1. The CDR3 spans 14 residues. Here the CDR3 reads CASSLGREAYEQYF. Here the CDR3 DNA reads TGTGCCAGCAGCTTAGGGCGGGAGGCCTACGAGCAGTACTTC.

V and J are TRBV5-1 and TRBJ1-6, with 8 bases identical to TRBD1. This CDR3 is 15 amino acids long. Per germline, CDR1 SGHRS and CDR2 YFSETQ. With V trimmed by 4 bases and J by 9 bases, 9 bases remained unmatched. As DNA, the CDR3 is TGCGCCAGCAGCCCCCTTGGACAGGGCTTTTCACCCCTCCACTTT. This gives the protein CASSPLGQGFSPLHF.